This TCR beta chain was sequenced during a study of regulatory T cells in long-lasting Graves disease. Whole-study findings and limits: TCR diversity in persistent Graves' patients was below that of newly diagnosed ones. Persistent patients shared more public clonotypes (about 2,700) than newly diagnosed patients (about 940).

At least ten counts were recorded for this clonotype. No antigen is known for it. With iRepertoire HTBI primers and Arm-PCR of CDR3 regions, TCR beta libraries were built. TCRdb reanalysed the multiplex PCR reads using MiXCR and keeps one entry per CDR3 protein. The sample has about 300,000 distinct CDR3 sequences; 22% are singletons. The CDR3 covers 13 residues. Between the trimmed V and J ends, which lost 3 bases and 4 bases, there was a span of 9 bases. Time point denoted: persistent/refractory GD, antithyroid drugs over 5 years with positive TRAb. TCR sequences were obtained from RNA taken from PBMCs. EDTA tubes collected nine milliliters of peripheral blood.

Specimen: peripheral blood mononuclear cells (PBMCs), collected when the disease was refractory, from a patient treated with antithyroid drugs. The sequence came from a female donor with Graves disease. This sequence joins TRBV12-3 or TRBV12-4 and TRBJ2-5, with D unresolved. The CDR3 DNA reads TGTGCCAGCAGTTTTCCGACGGTAGAGACCCAGTACTTC. Translating it yields CASSFPTVETQYF.